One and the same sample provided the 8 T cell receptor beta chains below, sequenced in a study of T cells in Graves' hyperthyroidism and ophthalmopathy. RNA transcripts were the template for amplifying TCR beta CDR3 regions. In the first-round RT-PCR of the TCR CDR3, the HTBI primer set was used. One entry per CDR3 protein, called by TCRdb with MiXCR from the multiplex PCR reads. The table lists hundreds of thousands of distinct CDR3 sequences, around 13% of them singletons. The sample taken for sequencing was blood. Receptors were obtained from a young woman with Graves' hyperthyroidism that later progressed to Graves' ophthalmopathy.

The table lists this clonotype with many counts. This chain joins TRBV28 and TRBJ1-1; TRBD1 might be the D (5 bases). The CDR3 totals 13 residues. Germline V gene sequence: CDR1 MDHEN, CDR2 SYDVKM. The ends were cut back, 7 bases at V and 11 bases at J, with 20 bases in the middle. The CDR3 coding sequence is TGTGCCAGCACCGGAGGGGAGAGAATTAGGGCTTTCTTT. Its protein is CASTGGERIRAFF.

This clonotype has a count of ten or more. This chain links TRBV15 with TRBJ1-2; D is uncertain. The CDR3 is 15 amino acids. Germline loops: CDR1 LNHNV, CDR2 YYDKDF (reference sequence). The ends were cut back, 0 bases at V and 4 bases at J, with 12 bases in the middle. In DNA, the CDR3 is TGTGCCACCAGCAGAGATCTTAAGGGTACCTATGGCTACACCTTC. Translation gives CATSRDLKGTYGYTF.

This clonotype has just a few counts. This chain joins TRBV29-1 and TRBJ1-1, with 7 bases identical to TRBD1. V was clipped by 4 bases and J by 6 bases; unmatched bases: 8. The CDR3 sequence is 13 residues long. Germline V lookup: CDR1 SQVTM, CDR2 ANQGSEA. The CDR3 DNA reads TGCAGCGTTGTAGACAGGGTCGGCGCTGAAGCTTTCTTT. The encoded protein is CSVVDRVGAEAFF.

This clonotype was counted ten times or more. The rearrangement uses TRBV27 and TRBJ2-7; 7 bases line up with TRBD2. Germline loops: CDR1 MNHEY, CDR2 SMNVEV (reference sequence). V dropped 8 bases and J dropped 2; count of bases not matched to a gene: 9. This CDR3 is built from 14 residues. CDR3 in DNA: TGTGCCAGCTCTGCGGGGGACGGAGCCTACGAGCAGTACTTC. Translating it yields CASSAGDGAYEQYF.

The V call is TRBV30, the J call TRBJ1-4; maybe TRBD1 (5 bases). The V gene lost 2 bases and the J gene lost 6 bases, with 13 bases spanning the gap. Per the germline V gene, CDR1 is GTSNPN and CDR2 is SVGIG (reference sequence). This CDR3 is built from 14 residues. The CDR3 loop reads CAWSQAGVDEKLFF. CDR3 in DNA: TGTGCCTGGAGTCAGGCGGGGGTAGATGAAAAACTGTTTTTT.

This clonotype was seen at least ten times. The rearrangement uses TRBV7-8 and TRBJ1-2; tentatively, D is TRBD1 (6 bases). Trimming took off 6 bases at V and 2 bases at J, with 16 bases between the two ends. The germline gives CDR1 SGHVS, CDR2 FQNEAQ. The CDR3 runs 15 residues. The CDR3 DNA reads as TGTGCCAGCAGTCCCCGGGGGGCCCAAAACTATGGCTACACCTTC. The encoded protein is CASSPRGAQNYGYTF.

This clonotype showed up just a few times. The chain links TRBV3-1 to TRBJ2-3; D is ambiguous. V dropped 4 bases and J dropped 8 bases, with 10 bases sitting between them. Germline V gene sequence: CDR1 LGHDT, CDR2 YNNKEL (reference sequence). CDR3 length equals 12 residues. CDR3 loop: CASSPSDATQYF. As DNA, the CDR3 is TGTGCCAGCAGCCCGAGTGACGCTACGCAGTATTTT.

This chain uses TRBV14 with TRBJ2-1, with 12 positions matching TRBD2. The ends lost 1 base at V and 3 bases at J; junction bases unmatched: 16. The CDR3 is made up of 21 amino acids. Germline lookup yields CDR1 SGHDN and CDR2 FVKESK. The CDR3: CASSQGRLAGALRSFYNEQFF. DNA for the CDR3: TGTGCCAGCAGCCAAGGACGACTAGCGGGAGCACTCCGTTCATTCTACAATGAGCAGTTCTTC. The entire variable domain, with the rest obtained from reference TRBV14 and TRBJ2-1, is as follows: EAGVTQFPSHSVIEKGQTVTLRCDPISGHDNLYWYRRVMGKEIKFLLHFVKESKQDESGMPNNRFLAERTGGTYSTLKVQPAELEDSGVYFCASSQGRLAGALRSFYNEQFFGPGTRLTVL.